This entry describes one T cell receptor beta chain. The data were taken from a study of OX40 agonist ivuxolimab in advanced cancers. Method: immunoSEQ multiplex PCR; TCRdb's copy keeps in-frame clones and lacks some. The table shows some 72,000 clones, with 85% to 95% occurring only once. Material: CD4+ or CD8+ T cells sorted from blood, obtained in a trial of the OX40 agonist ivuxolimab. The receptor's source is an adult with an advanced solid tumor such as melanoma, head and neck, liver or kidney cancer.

CDR3 DNA sequence: TGTGCCTTACTGGGACAGGGGAAAAGCTCTGGGGCCAACGTCCTGACTTTC. Residues: CALLGQGKSSGANVLTF. The chain employs TRBV30 and TRBJ2-6, with 10 nucleotides matching TRBD1. This CDR3 spans 17 amino acids. Germline CDR1 and CDR2: GTSNPN and SVGIG (reference sequence). The ends lost 7 bases at V and 0 bases at J; junction bases unmatched: 9.